Below, 27 T cell receptor beta chains from the same sample are listed, as sequenced in a study of blood T cell repertoires in COVID-19. Measured with immunoSEQ multiplex PCR; TCRdb has only the in-frame clones, and not every one. This sample has about 120,000 clones, with 65% to 85% found just once. What was sequenced was peripheral blood. Receptors originate from a man aged 45-65 years with acute or convalescent COVID-19.

V usage is TRBV5-6 and J usage is TRBJ1-2; perhaps TRBD1 as D (6 bases). Per the germline V gene, CDR1 is SGHDT and CDR2 is YYEEEE. This CDR3 has 13 residues. Between the trimmed V and J ends, which lost 0 bases and 4 bases, there was a span of 7 bases. The chain's CDR3 is CASSLGRGYGYTF. For the CDR3, the DNA is TGTGCCAGCAGCTTGGGCAGGGGCTATGGCTACACCTTC.

The genes are TRBV7-9 and TRBJ2-3, with D tentatively TRBD1 (5 bases). This CDR3 is 15 amino acids long. Germline CDR1 SEHNR, CDR2 FQNEAQ (reference sequence). Trimming took 1 base from V and 3 from J, leaving 11 bases between them. The CDR3 sequence is CASSLEARATDTQYF. CDR3 in DNA: TGTGCCAGCAGCTTAGAGGCCAGGGCGACAGATACGCAGTATTTT.

CDR3 DNA sequence: TGTGCCAGTAGTACCGGGACAGGGTATGGCTACACCTTC. Protein sequence: CASSTGTGYGYTF. The chain has TRBV19 and TRBJ1-2, with 9 bases identical to TRBD1. The V segment lost 4 bases and the J segment 5 bases; nucleotides outside the gene matches: 2. Germline V lookup: CDR1 LNHDA, CDR2 SQIVND (reference sequence). The CDR3 is 13 amino acids.

This chain joins TRBV7-6 and TRBJ2-7; 7 bases line up with TRBD2. This CDR3 is 17 amino acids long. Trimming at V came to 1 base and at J to 2 bases, leaving 11 bases not matched to a gene. CDR1 and CDR2 from the germline V gene are SGHVS and FNYEAQ. The CDR3 sequence: CASSLEGLGGVAYEQYF. The CDR3 DNA reads TGTGCCAGCAGCTTAGAGGGTTTGGGGGGGGTCGCCTACGAGCAGTACTTC.

The rearrangement joins TRBV4-2 to TRBJ1-2; possible D gene TRBD1, 6 bases. The V end lost 0 bases, the J end lost 3 bases, and 11 bases lay between the germline ends. The germline CDR1 and CDR2 sequences are LGHNA and YNFKEQ. The CDR3 has 15 amino acids. CDR3 in DNA: TGTGCCAGCAGCCAAGAATCAAACAGGGACTATGGCTACACCTTC. Translating it yields CASSQESNRDYGYTF.

The CDR3 region is CASSRSGRPSSYNEQFF. Written as DNA, the CDR3 is TGTGCCAGCAGCCGCTCGGGTAGGCCCAGCTCCTACAATGAGCAGTTCTTC. The chain combines TRBV5-4 with TRBJ2-1; D gene unclear. Germline V gene lookup returns CDR1 SGHNT and CDR2 YYREEE (reference sequence). This CDR3 has 17 residues. V was clipped by 4 bases and J by 0 bases, with 17 bases between them.

The J gene is TRBJ1-6, the V gene TRBV19; 8 bases map to TRBD1. V lost 2 bases, J lost 8 bases, and 2 bases stayed unmatched. Germline V gives CDR1 LNHDA, CDR2 SQIVND (reference sequence). The CDR3 consists of 14 residues. This CDR3 reads CASSISRGHSPLHF. CDR3 bases: TGTGCCAGTAGTATATCCAGGGGGCATTCACCCCTCCACTTT.

V is TRBV7-3 and J is TRBJ2-2; weak D call: TRBD1 (5 bases). This CDR3 has 16 amino acids. Germline values: CDR1 SGHTA, CDR2 FQGTGA. V was trimmed by 2 bases and J by 4 bases, leaving 14 bases between them. CDR3 region: CASSLLQGSATGELFF. CDR3 bases: TGTGCCAGCAGCTTATTGCAGGGCAGCGCCACCGGGGAGCTGTTTTTT.

This chain uses TRBV15 with TRBJ1-1; D perhaps matches TRBD1 (5 bases). Deletions cut 3 bases from V and 1 base from J, with 12 bases between. The CDR3 is 15 residues long. In germline, CDR1 is LNHNV, CDR2 YYDKDF (reference sequence). The DNA for the CDR3 is TGTGCCACCAGCAGGGATGTGACAGCGAACACTGAAGCTTTCTTT. Residues: CATSRDVTANTEAFF.

The rearrangement links TRBV19 to TRBJ1-2; D ambiguous. From germline, CDR1 is LNHDA and CDR2 SQIVND (reference sequence). CDR3 length: 14 amino acids. The V end lost 9 bases, the J end lost 4 bases, and 18 bases lay between the germline ends. The CDR3 sequence: CASRVAQQSYGYTF. The CDR3 DNA is TGTGCCAGCCGGGTTGCTCAGCAGAGCTATGGCTACACCTTC.

The CDR3 region is CASSDGETINTGELFF. The CDR3 DNA sequence: TGCGCCAGCAGTGACGGGGAAACCATAAACACCGGGGAGCTGTTTTTT. The J gene is TRBJ2-2, the V gene TRBV10-2, with a tentative D call TRBD2 (5 bases). V was trimmed by 3 bases and J by 2 bases, leaving 13 bases between them. The CDR3 consists of 16 residues. Germline V gene data show CDR1 as WSHSY and CDR2 as SAAADI.

The CDR3 protein is CASRTTGEAFF. CDR3 coding DNA: TGTGCCAGCAGGACGACAGGTGAAGCTTTCTTT. The chain recombines TRBV12-3 or TRBV12-4 with TRBJ1-1, with D maybe TRBD1 (6 bases). V lost 6 bases and J 7 bases, leaving 9 bases between the germline ends. CDR3 length: 11 amino acids.

This CDR3 reads CASSPGQGLFSEQFF. CDR3 DNA: TGTGCCAGCAGCCCAGGGCAGGGGCTTTTTAGTGAGCAGTTCTTC. J is TRBJ2-1 and V is TRBV6-5; the D gene is possibly TRBD1 (6 bases). Germline loops: CDR1 MNHEY, CDR2 SVGAGI. V lost 6 bases and J 9 bases, leaving 21 bases between the germline ends. This CDR3 has 15 amino acids.

This rearrangement joins TRBV27 to TRBJ2-7, with D perhaps matching TRBD1 (6 bases). The CDR3 spans 17 residues. In germline, CDR1 is MNHEY, CDR2 SMNVEV (reference sequence). The V end was cut by 5 bases, the J end by 3 bases, with 23 bases between. The CDR3 is CASSPAVVTGPNYEQYF. The CDR3 coding sequence is TGTGCCAGCAGTCCGGCCGTGGTGACAGGTCCCAACTACGAGCAGTACTTC.

The rearrangement links TRBV2 to TRBJ2-5; D possibly corresponds to TRBD2 (5 bases). Germline V lookup: CDR1 SNHLY, CDR2 FYNNEI. The CDR3 is 15 residues long. The V and J ends lost 2 bases and 4 bases respectively, with 14 bases between them. CDR3 sequence reads: CASSEMSGRGETQYF. The CDR3 nucleotides read TGTGCCAGCAGTGAAATGTCGGGGAGAGGAGAGACCCAGTACTTC.

The rearrangement links TRBV28 to TRBJ2-7; possible D gene TRBD1, 5 bases. Trimming removed 7 bases from V and 4 bases from J, with 23 bases in between. Germline loops: CDR1 MDHEN, CDR2 SYDVKM. The CDR3 loop spans 16 amino acids. CDR3 bases: TGTGCCAGCACCGTCGGTTTCCGACAGATGAGGTACGAGCAGTACTTC. Its translation is CASTVGFRQMRYEQYF. Complete variable domain (other parts from reference TRBV28 and TRBJ2-7): DVKVTQSSRYLVKRTGEKVFLECVQDMDHENMFWYRQDPGLGLRLIYFSYDVKMKEKGDIPEGYSVSREKKERFSLILESASTNQTSMYLCASTVGFRQMRYEQYFGPGTRLTVT.

V is TRBV14 and J is TRBJ2-2; D call uncertain. The CDR3 covers 15 residues. The germline CDR1 and CDR2 sequences are SGHDN and FVKESK. The V gene lost 3 bases and the J gene lost 6 bases, with 14 bases spanning the gap. CDR3 in DNA: TGTGCCAGCAGCCACCAAGACACGAAGGCCGGGGAGCTGTTTTTT. Amino acid sequence: CASSHQDTKAGELFF.

The chain couples TRBV19 to TRBJ1-2; 7 bases match TRBD1. CDR3 size: 15 residues. Per the germline V gene, CDR1 is LNHDA and CDR2 is SQIVND (reference sequence). V dropped 5 bases and J dropped 4; count of bases not matched to a gene: 10. In DNA, the CDR3 is TGTGCCAGTAGTTCGGTAGACAGGGCTTCCTATGGCTACACCTTC. Its translation: CASSSVDRASYGYTF. The entire variable domain, with the rest obtained from reference TRBV19 and TRBJ1-2, is as follows: DGGITQSPKYLFRKEGQNVTLSCEQNLNHDAMYWYRQDPGQGLRLIYYSQIVNDFQKGDIAEGYSVSREKKESFPLTVTSAQKNPTAFYLCASSSVDRASYGYTFGSGTRLTVV.

The chain joins TRBV9 to TRBJ2-2, with D possibly matching TRBD1 (7 bases). This CDR3 has 15 residues. The V gene's germline CDR1 is SGDLS and CDR2 YYNGEE. V lost 6 bases to trimming and J lost 2 bases, with 14 bases between them. Here the CDR3 DNA reads TGTGCCAGCACCCCAGGGGGGCATAACACCGGGGAGCTGTTTTTT. Translated, it gives CASTPGGHNTGELFF.

The J gene is TRBJ2-7, the V gene TRBV11-2; D is possibly TRBD1 (5 bases). Trimming shortened V by 2 bases and J by 3 bases, and 17 bases separated the two germline ends. The CDR3 runs 16 residues. Germline loops: CDR1 SGHAT, CDR2 FQNNGV. CDR3 sequence (DNA): TGTGCCAGCAGCTTACGTAGACAGTCGAATATCTACGAGCAGTACTTC. Protein: CASSLRRQSNIYEQYF.

This clone was counted a single time. The chain links TRBV6-5 to TRBJ1-6, with TRBD1 matching 10 bases. The trim removed 4 bases at V and 7 bases at J, leaving 7 bases unmatched. There are 16 residues in the CDR3. Germline values: CDR1 MNHEY, CDR2 SVGAGI. CDR3 protein: CASSLTGTGANSPLHF. The CDR3 DNA reads as TGTGCCAGCAGTTTGACCGGGACAGGGGCCAATTCACCCCTCCACTTT.

This chain uses TRBV14 with TRBJ2-4; 7 bases are a match to TRBD2. Germline V gives CDR1 SGHDN, CDR2 FVKESK. The CDR3 is 12 amino acids. V shed 4 bases and J 7 bases; nucleotides not matched to a gene: 1. The CDR3 DNA sequence: TGTGCCAGCAGCCGGGGGGGGAACATTCAGTACTTC. Residues: CASSRGGNIQYF.

This clone was counted many times. Distinct nucleotide sequences in the sample also encode this CDR3. V and J are TRBV19 and TRBJ2-2, with a weak D call TRBD1 (6 bases). V lost 3 bases and J lost 0, with 11 bases in between. The V gene's germline CDR1 is LNHDA and CDR2 SQIVND (reference sequence). This CDR3 spans 16 amino acids. The DNA of the CDR3 is TGTGCCAGTAGTATTCTGGGGGCGGCGAACACCGGGGAGCTGTTTTTT. It encodes CASSILGAANTGELFF.

This clone came up once. The gene calls are TRBV3-1 (or the pseudogene TRBV3-2) and TRBJ1-3, with a tentative D call TRBD1 (5 bases). This CDR3 contains 14 residues. Germline V gene data show CDR1 as LGHDT and CDR2 as YNNKEL (reference sequence). V was trimmed by 3 bases and J by 4 bases, leaving 10 bases between them. This CDR3 reads CASSHGTAGNTIYF. The CDR3 bases are TGTGCCAGCAGCCACGGGACTGCCGGAAACACCATATATTTT.

This clone occurred a few times. J is TRBJ1-2 and V is TRBV28, with no clear D. The CDR3 has 14 residues. V shed 2 bases and J shed 4 bases, with 11 bases lying between them. The germline V gene encodes CDR1 MDHEN and CDR2 SYDVKM. The CDR3 sequence is CASSLTAALYGYTF. The CDR3 DNA reads TGTGCCAGCAGTTTAACGGCGGCACTCTATGGCTACACCTTC.

CDR3 sequence: CASSLDKGFYGYTF. The CDR3 DNA is TGTGCCAGCAGCTTAGACAAGGGGTTCTATGGCTACACCTTC. The rearrangement uses TRBV11-2 and TRBJ1-2; D might be TRBD1 (5 bases). The CDR3 covers 14 residues. Trimming removed 0 bases at V and 4 bases at J, with 9 bases between. CDR1 and CDR2 (germline): SGHAT, FQNNGV.

This chain connects TRBV7-2 to TRBJ2-5; 8 bases line up with TRBD2. The CDR3 is 14 residues long. The germline CDR1 and CDR2 sequences are SGHTA and FQGNSA. J gave up 7 bases and V 5 bases, and 9 bases lay outside the gene matches. The CDR3 nucleotides read TGTGCCAGCAGCCTAGGGACTAGAGGGCGGACCCAGTACTTC. Residues: CASSLGTRGRTQYF.